Each of the 15 T cell receptor beta chains below was sequenced from the same sample in a study of T-cell memory formation after mild COVID-19. One entry per CDR3 protein, called by TCRdb with MiXCR from the 5' RACE reads. This sample has about 500,000 distinct CDR3 sequences; roughly 22% occur once, and the top ten carry roughly an eighth. Sequencing was performed on PBMCs or a T cell subset sorted from them (not recorded which). The source of these receptors is an adult woman who had mild COVID-19 (a few samples of this study predate the infection). Cell type and time point are not known.

CDR3 sequence: CASSLRDQETQYF. The DNA of the CDR3 is TGTGCCAGCAGCTTGAGGGACCAAGAGACCCAGTACTTC. This chain joins TRBV7-2 and TRBJ2-5; weak D call: TRBD2 (5 bases). V was shortened by 3 bases and J by 0 bases, with 5 bases between the two germline ends. This CDR3 region has 13 residues. Per germline, CDR1 SGHTA and CDR2 FQGNSA.

This clonotype occurred a few times. The chain carries TRBV2 and TRBJ2-3; 9 nucleotides align to TRBD2. The germline V gene has CDR1 SNHLY and CDR2 FYNNEI. There are 15 residues in the CDR3. V shed 8 bases, J shed 2 bases, and the junction held 8 bases outside the gene matches. This CDR3 is CASGMLAGTTDTQYF. CDR3 nucleotides: TGTGCCAGCGGCATGCTAGCGGGAACCACAGATACGCAGTATTTT.

This chain links TRBV7-3 with TRBJ2-1; 10 bases agree with TRBD1. The CDR3 totals 16 residues. Germline-derived CDR1 and CDR2 are SGHTA and FQGTGA. V was pared by 4 bases and J by 8 bases, with 11 bases of the junction left unmatched. The DNA of the CDR3 is TGTGCCAGCAGCTCCGAGGACAGGGGGAGTAGGGATGAGCAGTTCTTC. Translated, it gives CASSSEDRGSRDEQFF. Full variable domain (remainder filled in from reference TRBV7-3 and TRBJ2-1): GAGVSQTPSNKVTEKGKYVELRCDPISGHTALYWYRQSLGQGPEFLIYFQGTGAADDSGLPNDRFFAVRPEGSVSTLKIQRTERGDSAVYLCASSSEDRGSRDEQFFGPGTRLTVL.

This clonotype was recorded a few times. The genes are TRBV7-2 and TRBJ1-5; 10 nucleotides match TRBD1. V shed 5 bases, J shed 0 bases, and the junction held 4 bases outside the gene matches. The CDR3 totals 16 residues. Germline V gives CDR1 SGHTA, CDR2 FQGNSA. The CDR3 here is CASSVDRGLSNQPQHF. CDR3 bases: TGTGCCAGCAGCGTCGACAGGGGGCTTAGCAATCAGCCCCAGCATTTT.

This clonotype was seen only a few times. The CDR3 coding sequence is TGTGCCAGCACCCTACTAGCGGGAGGGCCTAAACGGAACACCGGGGAGCTGTTTTTT. It specifies CASTLLAGGPKRNTGELFF. The J gene is TRBJ2-2, the V gene TRBV6-6; 13 bases match TRBD2. The CDR3 contains 19 residues. V lost 7 bases, J lost 1 base, and 12 bases stayed unmatched. Germline V gene lookup returns CDR1 MNHNY and CDR2 SVGAGI (reference sequence).

This clonotype was counted a few times. The V and J genes are TRBV13 and TRBJ2-5; D is uncertain. Trimming removed 5 bases from V and 7 bases from J, with 17 bases in between. CDR1 and CDR2 (germline): PRHDT, FYEKMQ (reference sequence). The length of the CDR3 is 14 residues. The CDR3: CASSRRTAPGTQYF. CDR3 bases: TGTGCCAGCAGCAGACGGACGGCCCCGGGGACCCAGTACTTC.

The J gene is TRBJ1-3, the V gene TRBV2; D not resolved. This CDR3 spans 14 amino acids. The V and J ends lost 5 bases and 0 bases respectively, with 8 bases between them. Germline CDR1 reads SNHLY; CDR2 reads FYNNEI. CDR3 bases: TGTGCCAGCAGTTTTGGTTTCTCTGGAAACACCATATATTTT. Translating it yields CASSFGFSGNTIYF.

In nucleotides, the CDR3 is TGTGCCAGCAGGTCCTCTATCACGGGTTCACCCCTCCACTTT. Translation: CASRSSITGSPLHF. The rearrangement joins TRBV12-3 or TRBV12-4 to TRBJ1-6, with D unclear. The CDR3 length is 14 residues. Trimming left V 6 bases short and J 9 bases short, with 15 bases between.

The J gene is TRBJ1-1, the V gene TRBV7-9; D ambiguous. Trimming removed 5 bases from V and 0 bases from J, with 7 bases in between. Germline CDR1 reads SEHNR; CDR2 reads FQNEAQ (reference sequence). The CDR3 is made up of 13 amino acids. CDR3 nucleotide sequence: TGTGCCAGCAGCGAACAGTTGAACACTGAAGCTTTCTTT. Translated: CASSEQLNTEAFF. The full variable domain, completed using reference TRBV7-9 and TRBJ1-1, is DTGVSQNPRHKITKRGQNVTFRCDPISEHNRLYWYRQTLGQGPEFLTYFQNEAQLEKSRLLSDRFSAERPKGSFSTLEIQRTEQGDSAMYLCASSEQLNTEAFFGQGTRLTVV.

The J gene is TRBJ2-1, the V gene TRBV7-2; TRBD2 agrees at 8 bases. The ends lost 6 bases at V and 0 bases at J; junction bases unmatched: 4. The CDR3 length is 15 residues. Germline assignment: CDR1 SGHTA and CDR2 FQGNSA. The CDR3 protein is CASSIRGGSYNEQFF. The CDR3 nucleotides read TGTGCCAGCAGTATTCGGGGGGGCTCCTACAATGAGCAGTTCTTC.

This clonotype appeared a few times. The genes are TRBV7-8 and TRBJ2-1; possibly TRBD1 or TRBD2 for D (6 bases each). V gave up 5 bases and J gave up 4 bases, with 15 bases separating them. This CDR3 region has 15 residues. Germline assignment: CDR1 SGHVS and CDR2 FQNEAQ. CDR3 in amino acids: CASSLRGTLYNEQFF. For the CDR3, the DNA is TGTGCCAGCAGCCTACGGGGGACACTATACAATGAGCAGTTCTTC.

This clonotype occurred a few times. V gene TRBV5-1 combines with J gene TRBJ2-1; TRBD2 matches at 8 bases. Per germline, CDR1 SGHRS and CDR2 YFSETQ. The CDR3 covers 16 residues. The V gene end was trimmed by 1 base and the J gene end by 4 bases; junction bases not matched to a gene: 7. CDR3 in DNA: TGCGCCAGCAGCTTGCTATCTAGCGGGCCTTACAATGAGCAGTTCTTC. This translates into CASSLLSSGPYNEQFF.

V and J are TRBV6-6 and TRBJ2-1; TRBD1 matches 10 bases. The V gene's germline CDR1 is MNHNY and CDR2 SVGAGI (reference sequence). With V trimmed by 5 bases and J by 9 bases, 7 bases remained unmatched. The CDR3 runs to 14 residues. The DNA of the CDR3 is TGTGCCAGCAGTCGGGACAGGGGACGGGGTGAGCAGTTCTTC. This translates into CASSRDRGRGEQFF.

The table lists this clonotype with a few counts. The chain combines TRBV3-1 with TRBJ1-2; 8 positions match TRBD1. The CDR3 length is 14 residues. Unmatched junction bases numbered 3, after V lost 3 bases and J lost 3 bases. Germline assignment: CDR1 LGHDT and CDR2 YNNKEL (reference sequence). Here the CDR3 DNA reads TGTGCCAGCAGCCACTTGGACAGGGACTATGGCTACACCTTC. Protein sequence: CASSHLDRDYGYTF. Filled out from reference TRBV3-1 and TRBJ1-2, the complete variable domain reads DTAVSQTPKYLVTQMGNDKSIKCEQNLGHDTMYWYKQDSKKFLKIMFSYNNKELIINETVPNRFSPKSPDKAHLNLHINSLELGDSAVYFCASSHLDRDYGYTFGSGTRLTVV.

V is TRBV20-1 and J is TRBJ2-5; D tentatively fits TRBD1 or TRBD2 (5 bases each). The length of the CDR3 is 14 residues. Germline loops: CDR1 DFQATT, CDR2 SNEGSKA (reference sequence). The ends were cut back, 1 base at V and 3 bases at J, with 12 bases in the middle. The CDR3 sequence: CSARAGRNKETQYF. The CDR3 bases are TGCAGTGCTAGAGCGGGGCGGAACAAAGAGACCCAGTACTTC.